The 16 T cell receptor beta chains in this list originate from one sample, sequenced in a study of CD8 T cells in Susac syndrome (dated by TCRdb to between 2018 and 2020). The library was generated by the immunoSEQ multiplex PCR assay. RNA was extracted using the RNeasy kit, and roughly 0.5 to 1 microgram was reverse transcribed with random hexamers. TCRdb reran the public reads through fastp at Q25 and MiXCR, keeping productive beta chains. Identical CDR3 proteins give one entry, which carries the most common genes and DNA. The sample table contains roughly 200,000 distinct CDR3 sequences; only one count was recorded for 95% of them. Around 0.1% of the sample lies in the top ten. Sample: CD4+ T cells from PBMCs. The receptors shown here come from a human donor in good health.

V gene TRBV12-3 or TRBV12-4 combines with J gene TRBJ2-3; 11 bases map to TRBD2. The CDR3 is made up of 15 amino acids. The trim removed 7 bases at V and 2 bases at J, leaving 5 bases unmatched. Here the CDR3 reads CASIISGGATDTQYF. The CDR3 DNA is TGTGCCAGCATTATTAGCGGGGGGGCCACAGATACGCAGTATTTT.

This sequence joins TRBV7-9 and TRBJ1-5; 9 nucleotides align to TRBD1. The germline CDR1 and CDR2 sequences are SEHNR and FQNEAQ (reference sequence). The CDR3 length is 14 residues. V gave up 2 bases and J gave up 5 bases; unmatched junction bases: 1. The CDR3 loop reads CASSLTGGDQPQHF. CDR3 coding DNA: TGTGCCAGCAGCTTAACAGGGGGCGATCAGCCCCAGCATTTT.

The chain combines TRBV9 with TRBJ1-6; 7 nucleotides match TRBD1. CDR1 SGDLS and CDR2 YYNGEE come from the germline V gene. V was clipped by 4 bases and J by 8 bases; unmatched bases: 12. CDR3 length: 16 amino acids. As DNA, the CDR3 is TGTGCCAGCAGCCCCCGGGCAGGGGGATATGATTCACCCCTCCACTTT. Translating it yields CASSPRAGGYDSPLHF.

This chain joins TRBV12-3 or TRBV12-4 and TRBJ1-1; D uncertain. There are 14 residues in the CDR3. With 6 bases removed from V and 4 bases from J, the gap between germline ends came to 15 bases. CDR3 sequence (DNA): TGTGCCAGCAGCCGTAGACGAGGCGTCACTGAAGCTTTCTTT. Protein product: CASSRRRGVTEAFF.

The chain couples TRBV6-5 to TRBJ2-3; TRBD1 matches at 11 bases. The V segment lost 6 bases and the J segment 4 bases; nucleotides outside the gene matches: 3. Germline CDR1 reads MNHEY; CDR2 reads SVGAGI. CDR3 length: 14 residues. The CDR3 here is CASRDRGHADTQYF. DNA of the CDR3: TGTGCCAGCAGGGACAGGGGGCACGCAGATACGCAGTATTTT.

A single count supports this clonotype. The chain couples TRBV7-2 to TRBJ2-7; 11 positions agree with TRBD2. The CDR3 is 15 amino acids. J gave up 6 bases and V 1 base, and 5 bases lay outside the gene matches. The germline V gene encodes CDR1 SGHTA and CDR2 FQGNSA. The CDR3 here is CASSLVSGRAGEQYV. The CDR3 DNA follows: TGTGCCAGCAGCTTAGTTAGCGGGAGGGCCGGCGAGCAGTACGTC.

A remark on this clonotype: An end of the junction differs from the germline gene, which may be a read error. This sequence joins TRBV27 and TRBJ2-5; a weak D match, TRBD1 (6 bases). Germline assignment: CDR1 MNHEY and CDR2 SMNVEV (reference sequence). The CDR3 totals 13 residues. The CDR3 sequence: CAGSPGQWETQYF. DNA of the CDR3: TGTGCCGGCAGTCCCGGACAGTGGGAGACCCAGTACTTC.

The V call is TRBV6-5, the J call TRBJ2-3; weak D call: TRBD2 (6 bases). Germline CDR1 and CDR2: MNHEY and SVGAGI. V dropped 0 bases and J dropped 2 bases, with 18 bases sitting between them. This CDR3 is 18 amino acids long. The CDR3, as DNA: TGTGCCAGCAGTTACTCTGGCCGTCCCGGGGGATACACAGATACGCAGTATTTT. This gives the protein CASSYSGRPGGYTDTQYF.

This chain links TRBV20-1 with TRBJ2-7; D not resolved. CDR1 and CDR2 from the germline V gene are DFQATT and SNEGSKA (reference sequence). V lost 4 bases and J lost 2, with 9 bases in between. The CDR3 contains 12 residues. CDR3 region: CSAKQTTYEQYF. The CDR3 DNA follows: TGCAGTGCTAAACAGACGACCTACGAGCAGTACTTC.

The rearrangement links TRBV24-1 to TRBJ2-5; a weak D match, TRBD1 (5 bases). The germline CDR1 and CDR2 sequences are KGHDR and SFDVKD. V was pared by 2 bases and J by 4 bases, with 7 bases between. CDR3 length equals 13 residues. The CDR3 nucleotides read TGTGCCACCAGTGATTGGCAGGGAGAGACCCAGTACTTC. This gives the protein CATSDWQGETQYF.

V gene TRBV6-6 combines with J gene TRBJ1-2; no firm D call. Trimming shortened V by 0 bases and J by 2 bases, and 7 bases separated the two germline ends. Germline V gives CDR1 MNHNY, CDR2 SVGAGI (reference sequence). The CDR3 is made up of 14 amino acids. The CDR3 nucleotides are TGTGCCAGCAGTTACTCGGGTCTGAACTATGGCTACACCTTC. Its translation is CASSYSGLNYGYTF.

This sequence joins TRBV29-1 and TRBJ1-1; 7 bases fit TRBD1. The trim removed 4 bases at V and 1 base at J, leaving 9 bases unmatched. The CDR3 consists of 15 residues. Germline-derived CDR1 and CDR2 are SQVTM and ANQGSEA. The chain's CDR3 is CSVAYRGPGNTEAFF. The DNA for the CDR3 is TGCAGCGTTGCATACAGGGGACCGGGGAACACTGAAGCTTTCTTT.

The chain has TRBV11-2 and TRBJ2-7, with 9 bases lining up with TRBD1. The length of the CDR3 is 15 residues. Germline values: CDR1 SGHAT, CDR2 FQNNGV. V gave up 5 bases and J gave up 6 bases; unmatched junction bases: 11. As DNA, the CDR3 is TGTGCCAGCAGCAAAGACGGACAGGGGAATTCCGAGCAGTACGTC. Protein product: CASSKDGQGNSEQYV.

The chain joins TRBV6-6 to TRBJ2-1; 7 bases agree with TRBD2. Germline V CDR1 and CDR2: MNHNY, SVGAGI (reference sequence). The V gene end was trimmed by 5 bases and the J gene end by 5 bases; junction bases not matched to a gene: 12. The CDR3 loop spans 16 amino acids. The CDR3 loop is CASSTGGYSGHNEQFF. CDR3 coding DNA: TGTGCCAGCAGTACCGGGGGGTACTCGGGTCACAATGAGCAGTTCTTC.

The rearrangement joins TRBV24-1 to TRBJ1-2; D not certain. The CDR3 runs 13 residues. Germline V gives CDR1 KGHDR, CDR2 SFDVKD. Trimming took 4 bases from V and 6 from J, leaving 11 bases between them. The CDR3: CATSDPNGDGYTF. Here the CDR3 DNA reads TGTGCCACCAGTGACCCAAACGGCGATGGCTACACCTTC.

The CDR3 here is CATGGVGGTGELFF. Written as DNA, the CDR3 is TGTGCCACAGGAGGGGTCGGTGGCACCGGGGAGCTGTTTTTT. The rearrangement joins TRBV3-1 to TRBJ2-2; perhaps TRBD2 as D (6 bases). Germline V CDR1 and CDR2: LGHDT, YNNKEL (reference sequence). The CDR3 contains 14 residues. Trimming left V 10 bases short and J 4 bases short, with 16 bases between.